The rows below give T cell receptor beta chains drawn from one sample of a study of radiation and T cells in renal cell carcinoma. This table comes from immunoSEQ multiplex PCR, and its TCRdb copy is limited to in-frame clones, with some not included. Of roughly 130,000 clones listed, approximately 78% are singletons. This sample comprised blood, obtained from a patient whose treatment included radiotherapy and nephrectomy. The source is an older woman with renal cell carcinoma. CDR3s include the opening cysteine and the closing phenylalanine or tryptophan. Size tells how often a clone was seen (once, few, many) or the class of an expanded clone, and some rows leave it out.

v_gene: TRBV6-5
j_gene: TRBJ1-2
abundance: once
CDR3aa: CASQGGETNYGYTF

v_gene: TRBV30
j_gene: TRBJ2-3
abundance: once
CDR3aa: CAWTGENTDTQYF

v_gene: TRBV11-3
j_gene: TRBJ2-3
abundance: NA
CDR3aa: CASRGARLDTQYF

v_gene: TRBV15
j_gene: TRBJ1-5
abundance: NA
CDR3aa: CATSSYSNQPQHF

v_gene: TRBV11-2
j_gene: TRBJ1-2
abundance: NA
CDR3aa: CASSSSWGGQGNSNYGYTF

v_gene: TRBV2
j_gene: TRBJ2-2
abundance: NA
CDR3aa: CATLGRQTNTGELFF

v_gene: TRBV29-1
j_gene: TRBJ2-4
abundance: NA
CDR3aa: CSVDVPRGIQYF

v_gene: TRBV29-1
j_gene: TRBJ2-3
abundance: NA
CDR3aa: CSVNRGRGRTDTQYF

v_gene: TRBV6-6
j_gene: TRBJ2-1
abundance: NA
CDR3aa: CASNNAQGAYNEQFF

v_gene: TRBV5-1
j_gene: TRBJ2-7
abundance: once
CDR3aa: CASSLEAPNTDRGLSEQYF

v_gene: TRBV19
j_gene: TRBJ1-1
abundance: NA
CDR3aa: CATSRRGDTEAFF

v_gene: TRBV5-5
j_gene: TRBJ1-1
abundance: NA
CDR3aa: CASSLRTDQLTEAFF

v_gene: TRBV4-2
j_gene: TRBJ2-2
abundance: NA
CDR3aa: CASSQRPNWGAAGELFF

v_gene: TRBV28
j_gene: TRBJ1-1
abundance: NA
CDR3aa: CASSLGHRGTEAFF

v_gene: TRBV4-1
j_gene: TRBJ2-3
abundance: NA
CDR3aa: CASSQQLTSGVTDTQYF

v_gene: TRBV5-1
j_gene: TRBJ2-1
abundance: NA
CDR3aa: CASSFGGHEQFF

v_gene: TRBV19
j_gene: TRBJ2-1
abundance: NA
CDR3aa: CASSTGARRGQFF

v_gene: TRBV27
j_gene: TRBJ2-5
abundance: once
CDR3aa: CASRKSKGGETQYF

v_gene: TRBV25-1
j_gene: TRBJ1-3
abundance: NA
CDR3aa: CASGKGFGNTIYF

v_gene: TRBV30
j_gene: TRBJ1-1
abundance: few
CDR3aa: CAWNTGGRGLNTEAFF

v_gene: TRBV2
j_gene: TRBJ2-1
abundance: NA
CDR3aa: CASSRTGSYNEQFF

v_gene: TRBV7-9
j_gene: TRBJ1-2
abundance: NA
CDR3aa: CASSPTSGSHNYGYTF

v_gene: TRBV5-1
j_gene: TRBJ2-5
abundance: NA
CDR3aa: CASSVQGAYQETQYF

v_gene: TRBV4-2
j_gene: TRBJ2-1
abundance: NA
CDR3aa: CASSQDRTDPYNEQFF

v_gene: TRBV11-1
j_gene: TRBJ2-7
abundance: NA
CDR3aa: CASSFRQGSSSYEQYF

v_gene: TRBV9
j_gene: TRBJ2-3
abundance: NA
CDR3aa: CASSASGGQTDTQYF

v_gene: TRBV6-5
j_gene: TRBJ1-2
abundance: NA
CDR3aa: CASRGTGGDGYTF

v_gene: TRBV27
j_gene: TRBJ2-3
abundance: NA
CDR3aa: CASSPSEGSTDTQYF

v_gene: TRBV6-6
j_gene: TRBJ2-1
abundance: NA
CDR3aa: CASRVSDGYNEQFF

v_gene: TRBV7-2
j_gene: TRBJ1-2
abundance: NA
CDR3aa: CASSLNNRGGYTF

v_gene: TRBV7-2
j_gene: TRBJ2-1
abundance: NA
CDR3aa: CASSLALATLYNEQFF

v_gene: TRBV10-2
j_gene: TRBJ2-7
abundance: NA
CDR3aa: CASRAGVGYEQYF

v_gene: TRBV6-5
j_gene: TRBJ1-3
abundance: few
CDR3aa: CASRTDGNTIYF

v_gene: TRBV5-1
j_gene: TRBJ1-4
abundance: NA
CDR3aa: CASSLSPWLDNEKLFF

v_gene: TRBV9
j_gene: TRBJ2-3
abundance: NA
CDR3aa: CASSTRQGRDTQYF

v_gene: TRBV7-2
j_gene: TRBJ1-2
abundance: NA
CDR3aa: CASSGARGLDYGYTF

v_gene: TRBV27
j_gene: TRBJ2-7
abundance: many
CDR3aa: CASSLGQEQYF

v_gene: TRBV14
j_gene: TRBJ2-7
abundance: medium-sized
CDR3aa: CASSSGMTYEQYF

v_gene: TRBV28
j_gene: TRBJ2-4
abundance: NA
CDR3aa: CASRTGLAKNIQYF

v_gene: TRBV19
j_gene: TRBJ1-5
abundance: large
CDR3aa: CASQGGQGGNQPQHF

v_gene: TRBV7-9
j_gene: TRBJ2-1
abundance: NA
CDR3aa: CASSLVGPLDNEQFF

v_gene: TRBV6-1
j_gene: TRBJ1-2
abundance: NA
CDR3aa: CASSLQGPAYGYTF

v_gene: TRBV7-2
j_gene: TRBJ1-2
abundance: NA
CDR3aa: CASSPPGDHGYTF

v_gene: TRBV5-1
j_gene: TRBJ1-5
abundance: NA
CDR3aa: CASSFFPGQGTNQPQHF

v_gene: TRBV27
j_gene: TRBJ2-7
abundance: once
CDR3aa: CASSLGRRDYEQYF

v_gene: TRBV7-9
j_gene: TRBJ1-2
abundance: NA
CDR3aa: CASSLGGTGGGYTF

v_gene: TRBV21-1
j_gene: TRBJ1-1
abundance: NA
CDR3aa: CASSKGKGTEAFF